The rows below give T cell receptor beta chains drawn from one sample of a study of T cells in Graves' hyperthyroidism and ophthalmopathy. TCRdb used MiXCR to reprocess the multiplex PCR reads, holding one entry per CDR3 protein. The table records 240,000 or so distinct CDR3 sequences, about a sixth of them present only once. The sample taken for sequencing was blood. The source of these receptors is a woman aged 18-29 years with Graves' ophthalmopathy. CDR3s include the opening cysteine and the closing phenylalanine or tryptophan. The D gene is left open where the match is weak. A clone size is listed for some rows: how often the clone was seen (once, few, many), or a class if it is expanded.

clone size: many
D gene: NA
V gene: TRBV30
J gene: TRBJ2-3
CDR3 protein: CAWSVLYRTPTDTQYF
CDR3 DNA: TGTGCCTGGAGTGTCCTTTACAGGACACCCACAGATACGCAGTATTTT

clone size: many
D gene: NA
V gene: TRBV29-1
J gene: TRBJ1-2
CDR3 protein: CSPTPRTDNYGYTF
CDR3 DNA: TGCAGCCCTACCCCCAGGACCGATAACTATGGCTACACCTTC

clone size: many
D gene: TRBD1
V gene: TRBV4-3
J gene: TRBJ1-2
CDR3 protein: CASSQAPGGYGYTF
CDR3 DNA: TGCGCCAGCAGCCAAGCCCCAGGGGGCTACGGCTACACCTTC

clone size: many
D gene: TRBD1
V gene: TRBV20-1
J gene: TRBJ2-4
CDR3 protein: CSAYSGTGENIQYF
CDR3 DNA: TGCAGTGCTTACTCCGGGACAGGGGAAAACATTCAGTACTTC

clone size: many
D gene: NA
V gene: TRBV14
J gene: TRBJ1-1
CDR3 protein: CASSQALLTGTEAFF
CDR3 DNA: TGTGCCAGCAGCCAAGCCCTTCTAACGGGCACTGAAGCTTTCTTT

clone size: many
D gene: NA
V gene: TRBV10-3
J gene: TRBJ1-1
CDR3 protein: CAISETGSTEAFF
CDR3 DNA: TGTGCCATCAGTGAGACGGGGAGCACTGAAGCTTTCTTT

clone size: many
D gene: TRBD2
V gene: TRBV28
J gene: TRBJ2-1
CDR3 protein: CASSPMAGGRVNEQFF
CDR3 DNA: TGTGCCAGCAGTCCGATGGCGGGAGGGAGGGTGAATGAGCAGTTCTTC

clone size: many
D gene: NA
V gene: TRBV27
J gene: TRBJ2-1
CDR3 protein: CASSLRVQDEQFF
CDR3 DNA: TGTGCCAGCAGTTTAAGGGTTCAGGATGAGCAGTTCTTC

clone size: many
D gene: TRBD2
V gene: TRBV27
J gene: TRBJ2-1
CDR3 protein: CASSPSPSGLYNEQFF
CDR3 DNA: TGTGCCAGCAGTCCCTCCCCTAGCGGGCTGTACAATGAGCAGTTCTTC

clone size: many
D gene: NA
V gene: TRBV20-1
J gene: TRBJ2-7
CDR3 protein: CSARGPADYEQYF
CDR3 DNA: TGCAGTGCTAGAGGGCCGGCAGACTACGAGCAGTACTTC

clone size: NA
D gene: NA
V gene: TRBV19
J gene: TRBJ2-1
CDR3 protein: CASLRATGSGYNEQFF
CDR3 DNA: TGTGCCAGCCTAAGGGCCACAGGGTCAGGGTACAATGAGCAGTTCTTC

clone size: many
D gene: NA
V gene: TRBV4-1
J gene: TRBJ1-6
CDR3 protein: CASSPGAGDSPLHF
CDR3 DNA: TGCGCCAGCAGCCCAGGGGCAGGGGACTCACCCCTCCACTTT

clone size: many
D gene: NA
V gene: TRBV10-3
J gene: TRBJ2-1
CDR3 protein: CAISEYSATEQFF
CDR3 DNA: TGTGCCATCAGTGAGTATAGCGCCACAGAGCAGTTCTTC

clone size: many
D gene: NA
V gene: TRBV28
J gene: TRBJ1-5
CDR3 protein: CASSKRQSRNQPQHF
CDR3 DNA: TGTGCCAGCAGTAAGCGACAGAGCCGCAATCAGCCCCAGCATTTT

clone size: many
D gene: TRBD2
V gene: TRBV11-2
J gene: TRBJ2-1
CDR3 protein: CASGIAGGHNEQFF
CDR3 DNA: TGTGCCAGCGGAATAGCGGGGGGCCACAATGAGCAGTTCTTC

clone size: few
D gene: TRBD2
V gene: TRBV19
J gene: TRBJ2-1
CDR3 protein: CASRPRGGIYNEQFF
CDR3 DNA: TGTGCCAGTCGTCCCCGGGGGGGGATATACAATGAGCAGTTCTTC

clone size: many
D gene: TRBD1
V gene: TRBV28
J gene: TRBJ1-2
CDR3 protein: CASSPRQGYNYGYTF
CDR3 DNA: TGTGCCAGCAGTCCAAGACAGGGGTATAACTATGGCTACACCTTC

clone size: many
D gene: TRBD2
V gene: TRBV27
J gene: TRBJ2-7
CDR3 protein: CASGLAGVYEQYF
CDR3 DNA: TGTGCCAGCGGGCTAGCGGGCGTCTACGAGCAGTACTTC

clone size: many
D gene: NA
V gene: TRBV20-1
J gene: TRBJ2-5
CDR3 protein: CSASIRRGQETQYF
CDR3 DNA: TGCAGTGCTAGTATCCGGAGAGGACAAGAGACCCAGTACTTC

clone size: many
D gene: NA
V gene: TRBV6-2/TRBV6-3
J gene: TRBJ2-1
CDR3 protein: CASSYAVEIYNEQFF
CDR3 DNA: TGTGCCAGCAGTTACGCGGTGGAGATCTACAATGAGCAGTTCTTC

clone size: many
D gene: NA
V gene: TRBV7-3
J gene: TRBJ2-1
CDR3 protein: CASSYGSSREQFF
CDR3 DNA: TGTGCCAGCAGCTACGGTAGTTCGCGTGAGCAGTTCTTC

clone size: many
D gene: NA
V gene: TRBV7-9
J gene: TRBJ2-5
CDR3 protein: CASSLESSFRETQYF
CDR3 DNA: TGTGCCAGCAGCTTAGAATCGTCCTTCCGAGAGACCCAGTACTTC

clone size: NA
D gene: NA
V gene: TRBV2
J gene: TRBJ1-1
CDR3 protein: CASSVYVARNTEAFF
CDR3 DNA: TGTGCCAGCAGTGTGTATGTTGCGCGGAACACTGAAGCTTTCTTT

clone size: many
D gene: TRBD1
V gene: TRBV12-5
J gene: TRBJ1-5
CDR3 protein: CASGGSTGNVPQPQHF
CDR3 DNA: TGTGCTAGTGGTGGTTCGACAGGGAACGTCCCTCAGCCCCAGCATTTT

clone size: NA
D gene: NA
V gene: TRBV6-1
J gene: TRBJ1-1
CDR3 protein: CASSTAEGVGTEASF
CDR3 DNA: TGTGCCAGCAGCACGGCCGAGGGAGTTGGCACTGAAGCTTCCTTT

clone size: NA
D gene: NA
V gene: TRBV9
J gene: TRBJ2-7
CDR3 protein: CASSVGGPSYEQYF
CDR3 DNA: TGTGCCAGCAGCGTAGGGGGGCCTTCCTACGAGCAGTACTTC

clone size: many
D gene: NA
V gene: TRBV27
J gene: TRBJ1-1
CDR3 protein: CASSLSRATEAFF
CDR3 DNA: TGTGCCAGCAGTTTATCCAGGGCCACTGAAGCTTTCTTT